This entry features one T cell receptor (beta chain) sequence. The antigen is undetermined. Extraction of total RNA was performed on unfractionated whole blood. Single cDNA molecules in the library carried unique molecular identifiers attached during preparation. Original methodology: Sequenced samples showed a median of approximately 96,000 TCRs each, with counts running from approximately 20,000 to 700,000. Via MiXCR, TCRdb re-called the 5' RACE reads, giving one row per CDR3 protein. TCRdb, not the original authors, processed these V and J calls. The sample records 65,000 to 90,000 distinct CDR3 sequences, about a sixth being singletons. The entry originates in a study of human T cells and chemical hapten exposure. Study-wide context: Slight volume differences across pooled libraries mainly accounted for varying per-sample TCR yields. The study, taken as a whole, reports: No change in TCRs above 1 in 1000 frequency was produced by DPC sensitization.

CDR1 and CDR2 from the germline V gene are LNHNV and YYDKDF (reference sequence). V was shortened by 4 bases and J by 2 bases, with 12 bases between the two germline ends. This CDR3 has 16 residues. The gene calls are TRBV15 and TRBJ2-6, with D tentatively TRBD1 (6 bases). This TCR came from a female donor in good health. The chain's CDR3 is CATSTNTGTGANVLTF. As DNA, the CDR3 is TGTGCCACCAGCACTAATACAGGGACTGGGGCCAACGTCCTGACTTTC.